The present T cell receptor (beta chain) was sequenced within a study of chemoradiotherapy in HPV16-positive cancers. At the level of the study: A couple of HPV16-positive patients' cells yielded candidate HPV-specific clones and common motifs.

This CDR3 has 15 residues. Germline-derived CDR1 and CDR2 are LGHNT and FRNRAP. V was pared by 6 bases and J by 3 bases, with 9 bases of the junction left unmatched. Regarding the study as a whole: Better recurrence-free survival went with HPV-responsive T-cell expansion in HPV16-positive patients. Candidate HPV-specific clones and E7-related TCR motifs grew in tumor during treatment.

On this clone: Its antigen is as yet unknown.

TCRdb's copy holds only in-frame clones and misses some; the assay was immunoSEQ multiplex PCR. The profile covers thousands of clones, with over 70% appearing a single time and 14% taken by the ten largest. The chain couples TRBV12-5 to TRBJ2-7; 9 bases line up with TRBD1. This sequence was found in a human donor with HPV-associated anogenital cancer. The sequences come from tumor tissue, collected from a patient who underwent chemoradiotherapy. The CDR3 bases are TGTGCTAGTGGGGCGGGGGACAGGGCAATCTACGAGCAGTACTTC. Encoded protein: CASGAGDRAIYEQYF.